The 27 T cell receptor beta chains below all came from one sample that was sequenced in a study of blood T cell repertoires in COVID-19. Profiled with immunoSEQ multiplex PCR; TCRdb holds only in-frame clones, not every one. Here the sample spans fewer than 250,000 clones, around 86% being singletons. Sequencing used PBMCs or T cells enriched from blood (not recorded which). The receptors shown here come from a man younger than 45 in a cohort exposed to, infected with or recovered from COVID-19 (not recorded which).

This chain uses TRBV19 with TRBJ2-7; unclear D gene. Germline CDR1 is LNHDA and CDR2 is SQIVND (reference sequence). CDR3 size: 14 residues. V lost 3 bases and J 0 bases, leaving 9 bases between the germline ends. The CDR3 spells CASSIDSASYEQYF. DNA of the CDR3: TGTGCCAGTAGTATCGACTCCGCCTCCTACGAGCAGTACTTC.

The chain employs TRBV19 and TRBJ1-5, with D perhaps TRBD1 (6 bases). The CDR3 covers 15 residues. V lost 9 bases and J lost 0, with 15 bases in between. CDR1 is LNHDA, CDR2 SQIVND, per germline (reference sequence). The CDR3 DNA sequence: TGTGCCAGCCTTCAGGGGCTCGGTAGCAATCAGCCCCAGCATTTT. Protein product: CASLQGLGSNQPQHF.

J is TRBJ1-2 and V is TRBV24-1; 7 nucleotides match TRBD1. The V gene's germline CDR1 is KGHDR and CDR2 SFDVKD. Trimming at V came to 2 bases and at J to 4 bases, leaving 6 bases not matched to a gene. The CDR3 consists of 15 residues. The CDR3, as DNA: TGTGCCACCAGTGATTCCGGGACAGCTCGCTATGGCTACACCTTC. This gives the protein CATSDSGTARYGYTF.

The chain recombines TRBV5-6 with TRBJ1-1, with D perhaps TRBD1 (5 bases). In germline, CDR1 is SGHDT, CDR2 YYEEEE. Trimming pared 4 bases from V and 3 bases from J, leaving 13 bases between. The CDR3 has 14 residues. The CDR3, as DNA: TGTGCCAGCAGCCCGACGTCCAGGGACACTGAAGCTTTCTTT. Protein product: CASSPTSRDTEAFF.

The chain has TRBV28 and TRBJ1-3; 11 nucleotides match TRBD1. Germline loops: CDR1 MDHEN, CDR2 SYDVKM. The V gene end was trimmed by 2 bases and the J gene end by 1 base; junction bases not matched to a gene: 10. This CDR3 comprises 19 residues. CDR3: CASSLPGQGVRTSGNTIYF. Here the CDR3 DNA reads TGTGCCAGCAGTTTACCGGGACAGGGGGTCCGGACATCTGGAAACACCATATATTTT.

The rearrangement uses TRBV19 and TRBJ1-1, with a weak D call TRBD1 (6 bases). V lost 3 bases to trimming and J lost 2 bases, with 19 bases between them. Germline loops: CDR1 LNHDA, CDR2 SQIVND (reference sequence). This CDR3 comprises 17 residues. The CDR3 region is CASSILGRDTRNTEAFF. In DNA, the CDR3 is TGTGCCAGTAGTATCCTTGGCCGGGACACTCGAAACACTGAAGCTTTCTTT.

V is TRBV6-6 and J is TRBJ1-2, with no clear D. This CDR3 comprises 13 residues. V was cut by 0 bases and J by 6 bases, with 8 bases left in between. Germline loops: CDR1 MNHNY, CDR2 SVGAGI (reference sequence). CDR3 DNA: TGTGCCAGCAGTTACTCCGAGGCGAATGGCTACACCTTC. Translating gives CASSYSEANGYTF.

A single count supports this clone. The genes are TRBV5-6 and TRBJ2-1; TRBD1 agrees at 7 bases. Losses at the gene ends were 4 bases for V and 4 bases for J; bases not matched to a gene: 5. This CDR3 region has 14 residues. Germline CDR1 SGHDT, CDR2 YYEEEE. The CDR3 coding sequence is TGTGCCAGCAGCCGCCGGGACAGATACAATGAGCAGTTCTTC. Amino acid sequence: CASSRRDRYNEQFF.

The V gene is TRBV5-1, the J gene TRBJ2-7, with TRBD2 matching over 7 bases. The CDR3 contains 13 residues. Germline values: CDR1 SGHRS, CDR2 YFSETQ. V lost 1 base, J lost 6 bases, and 4 bases stayed unmatched. The CDR3 DNA is TGCGCCAGCAGCTTGAAGACTAGCAGCGAGCAGTACTTC. This translates into CASSLKTSSEQYF. The variable domain in full, completed from reference TRBV5-1 and TRBJ2-7, reads KAGVTQTPRYLIKTRGQQVTLSCSPISGHRSVSWYQQTPGQGLQFLFEYFSETQRNKGNFPGRFSGRQFSNSRSEMNVSTLELGDSALYLCASSLKTSSEQYFGPGTRLTVT.

The rearrangement uses TRBV27 and TRBJ2-7; D gene ambiguous. The V end was cut by 9 bases, the J end by 6 bases, with 18 bases between. Germline CDR1 MNHEY, CDR2 SMNVEV (reference sequence). The CDR3 contains 13 residues. CDR3 sequence: CASSGVLRGEQYF. DNA of the CDR3: TGTGCCAGTAGTGGCGTTCTCCGCGGCGAGCAGTACTTC.

This clone has a single count. The chain is built from TRBV19 and TRBJ2-7; 8 bases are shared with TRBD2. The CDR3 length is 15 residues. CDR1 and CDR2 (germline): LNHDA, SQIVND (reference sequence). Trimming took 10 bases from V and 0 from J; bases not matched to a gene: 11. The CDR3 sequence: CATGERLAGSYEQYF. The CDR3 nucleotides are TGTGCCACCGGAGAGAGGCTAGCGGGCTCCTACGAGCAGTACTTC.

The chain joins TRBV3-1 (or the pseudogene TRBV3-2) to TRBJ2-7; 8 nucleotides match TRBD1. CDR1 and CDR2 (germline): LGHDT, YNNKEL (reference sequence). The CDR3 is 14 residues long. V shed 1 base, J shed 4 bases, and the junction held 3 bases outside the gene matches. The CDR3 loop is CASSQVGQGYEQYF. The CDR3 nucleotides are TGTGCCAGCAGCCAAGTAGGACAGGGTTACGAGCAGTACTTC.

A note on this clone: At the DNA level, this CDR3 is encoded by other sequences in the same sample as well. This chain joins TRBV12-3 or TRBV12-4 and TRBJ1-1; 8 nucleotides align to TRBD1. The CDR3 length is 13 residues. V dropped 3 bases and J dropped 3; count of bases not matched to a gene: 0. For the CDR3, the DNA is TGTGCCAGCAGTTTGACAGGGGACACTGAAGCTTTCTTT. As protein: CASSLTGDTEAFF.

The rearrangement uses TRBV28 and TRBJ1-4, with D unresolved. The CDR3 spans 12 residues. Trimming left V 7 bases short and J 7 bases short, with 10 bases between. CDR1 and CDR2 from the germline V gene are MDHEN and SYDVKM. Here the CDR3 DNA reads TGTGCCAGCATATCGCTCGGTGAAAAACTGTTTTTT. Its protein is CASISLGEKLFF.

V and J are TRBV7-9 and TRBJ2-5; D perhaps matches TRBD1 (5 bases). The CDR3 sequence is 13 residues long. With 7 bases removed from V and 13 bases from J, the gap between germline ends came to 22 bases. Germline values: CDR1 SEHNR, CDR2 FQNEAQ (reference sequence). This CDR3 is CASTSGVTDTGYF. In DNA form, the CDR3 reads TGTGCCAGCACCTCTGGGGTGACAGATACAGGGTACTTC. The whole variable domain, remainder taken from reference TRBV7-9 and TRBJ2-5, is DTGVSQNPRHKITKRGQNVTFRCDPISEHNRLYWYRQTLGQGPEFLTYFQNEAQLEKSRLLSDRFSAERPKGSFSTLEIQRTEQGDSAMYLCASTSGVTDTGYFGPGTRLLVL.

This chain connects TRBV2 to TRBJ1-2, with D perhaps TRBD1 (5 bases). Germline-derived CDR1 and CDR2 are SNHLY and FYNNEI. V was clipped by 2 bases and J by 3 bases, with 7 bases between them. CDR3 size: 13 residues. The CDR3 protein is CASSEQGDYGYTF. CDR3 DNA sequence: TGTGCCAGCAGTGAACAGGGTGACTATGGCTACACCTTC. The variable domain in full, completed from reference TRBV2 and TRBJ1-2, reads EPEVTQTPSHQVTQMGQEVILRCVPISNHLYFYWYRQILGQKVEFLVSFYNNEISEKSEIFDDQFSVERPDGSNFTLKIRSTKLEDSAMYFCASSEQGDYGYTFGSGTRLTVV.

The rearrangement joins TRBV6-4 to TRBJ1-1; 8 bases align to TRBD1. V lost 6 bases to trimming and J lost 1 base; unmatched junction nucleotides: 4. Germline CDR1 and CDR2: MRHNA and SNTAGT. The CDR3 is 14 residues long. The CDR3 here is CASRKGQGNTEAFF. DNA of the CDR3: TGTGCCAGCAGAAAAGGACAGGGGAACACTGAAGCTTTCTTT.

This clone occurred once. The chain employs TRBV9 and TRBJ2-1; 7 bases match TRBD2. The CDR3 is 19 amino acids. Germline V gives CDR1 SGDLS, CDR2 YYNGEE. Trimming took 0 bases from V and 0 from J; bases not matched to a gene: 12. The CDR3 coding sequence is TGTGCCAGCAGCGTAGGTCCCATTCCGCGGGGGACCTCCTACAATGAGCAGTTCTTC. Its protein product is CASSVGPIPRGTSYNEQFF.

The V and J genes are TRBV19 and TRBJ2-7; 9 bases are a match to TRBD2. Germline V gene lookup returns CDR1 LNHDA and CDR2 SQIVND (reference sequence). The CDR3 is made up of 14 amino acids. The V segment lost 6 bases and the J segment 3 bases; nucleotides outside the gene matches: 6. The CDR3 protein is CASRDGTSNYEQYF. The CDR3 coding sequence is TGTGCCAGTAGGGACGGGACTAGCAACTACGAGCAGTACTTC. The whole variable domain, remainder taken from reference TRBV19 and TRBJ2-7, is DGGITQSPKYLFRKEGQNVTLSCEQNLNHDAMYWYRQDPGQGLRLIYYSQIVNDFQKGDIAEGYSVSREKKESFPLTVTSAQKNPTAFYLCASRDGTSNYEQYFGPGTRLTVT.

As regards this clone: The same CDR3 is also encoded by other DNA sequences in this sample. This rearrangement joins TRBV9 to TRBJ2-7; 10 bases are a match to TRBD1. The V and J ends lost 0 bases and 0 bases, in that order; junction bases with no gene match: 0. There are 15 residues in the CDR3. Germline CDR1 and CDR2: SGDLS and YYNGEE. This chain's CDR3 is CASSVGTGGSYEQYF. The CDR3 DNA reads as TGTGCCAGCAGCGTAGGGACAGGGGGCTCCTACGAGCAGTACTTC.

The gene calls are TRBV6-5 and TRBJ2-5; TRBD2 might be the D (6 bases). Germline V gene lookup returns CDR1 MNHEY and CDR2 SVGAGI. The ends were cut back, 2 bases at V and 5 bases at J, with 15 bases in the middle. The CDR3 has 15 residues. The CDR3 loop reads CASSYRRGREETQYF. CDR3 nucleotide sequence: TGTGCCAGCAGTTACCGACGGGGTCGGGAGGAGACCCAGTACTTC.

The genes are TRBV9 and TRBJ1-2, with D possibly TRBD1 on 5 matching bases. The CDR3 is 13 residues long. CDR1 and CDR2 (germline): SGDLS, YYNGEE. V was shortened by 2 bases and J by 7 bases, with 12 bases between the two germline ends. The DNA of the CDR3 is TGTGCCAGCAGCGTGCTGCAGGGCTCTGGCTACACCTTC. This translates into CASSVLQGSGYTF.

This chain connects TRBV28 to TRBJ1-5; D may be TRBD1 (6 bases). The V end was cut by 6 bases, the J end by 7 bases, with 19 bases between. Germline V lookup: CDR1 MDHEN, CDR2 SYDVKM. This CDR3 spans 15 amino acids. The CDR3 DNA is TGTGCCAGCAGCTCATCCCAGGGACAATCGCAGCCCCAGCATTTT. Amino acid sequence: CASSSSQGQSQPQHF.

The rearrangement joins TRBV5-6 to TRBJ1-1; D possibly corresponds to TRBD1 (5 bases). There are 14 residues in the CDR3. Germline V CDR1 and CDR2: SGHDT, YYEEEE. Trimming removed 1 base at V and 5 bases at J, with 12 bases between. CDR3 nucleotide sequence: TGTGCCAGCAGCTTGCCAGGACGGGGGACTGAAGCTTTCTTT. It encodes CASSLPGRGTEAFF.

The rearrangement links TRBV4-2 to TRBJ1-2; no clear D. CDR3 size: 13 residues. Per germline, CDR1 LGHNA and CDR2 YNFKEQ. V lost 0 bases to trimming and J lost 8 bases, with 10 bases between them. The CDR3 DNA reads TGTGCCAGCAGCCAAGATCAAGCGCGGGGCTACACCTTC. Its translation is CASSQDQARGYTF.

The rearrangement links TRBV7-2 to TRBJ1-5, with 9 bases identical to TRBD1. The CDR3 consists of 15 residues. J was trimmed by 3 bases and V by 1 base; bases with no gene match: 1. CDR1 SGHTA and CDR2 FQGNSA come from the germline V gene. The CDR3 DNA reads TGTGCCAGCAGCTTAGGGGACAGGGTCAATCAGCCCCAGCATTTT. Its protein is CASSLGDRVNQPQHF.

This chain uses TRBV7-2 with TRBJ2-2, with 7 bases matching TRBD1. V shed 5 bases and J 1 base; nucleotides not matched to a gene: 13. The germline V gene encodes CDR1 SGHTA and CDR2 FQGNSA. This CDR3 has 18 amino acids. The DNA for the CDR3 is TGTGCCAGCAGCCGTTTACCTACAGGGGCGCAGAACACCGGGGAGCTGTTTTTT. Protein product: CASSRLPTGAQNTGELFF.